This TCR beta chain derives from a study of T cell responses to AZD1222 COVID-19 vaccine (dated by TCRdb to the early 2020s). Turning to the overall study: TCR sequencing was performed for roughly 250 trial participants, of whom roughly 200 were given two doses of AZD1222 and around 26 were given two doses of MenACWY control vaccine. Trial participants were enrolled by age into subgroups of 18-55, 56-69 and 70-plus years, and around 150, 28 and 57 TCR-sequenced participants, respectively, were included in these subgroups.

On this clone: Its target antigen remains unknown. Base qualities were left out, and no much larger clone turns up one base away.

As encoded in the germline V gene, CDR1 is KGHSH while CDR2 is LQKENI. V loses 4 bases, J loses 5 bases, and the germline ends lie 12 bases apart. The CDR3 spans 15 residues, from the cysteine through the phenylalanine. CDR3 DNA is the only sequence kept; it has 45 bases, read in frame from the first base. The sample's time point label is to be understood as: about 28 days (+/-7) after the second vaccine dose. Because spike-specific TCR depth and breadth did not differ between the two schedules, AZD1222 recipients who got a second dose at roughly 4 weeks were pooled with those who got a second dose at roughly 12 weeks. Vaccinee samples came from UK trials COV001 and COV002, including a single-blind randomized controlled phase 2/3 trial of AZD1222 (ChAdOx1 nCoV-19) in healthy adults. Trial participant PBMC samples were collected at day 0 and day 28 after the second dose for TCRbeta chain sequencing.

The CDR3 regions of human TCRbeta chains were subjected to immunosequencing. The authors' pipeline ran thus. TCRs in the repertoires were compared against a reference library of SARS-CoV-2-specific TCRs that had been generated with the MIRA antigen-specificity platform. Breadth was defined as the fraction of unique TCRs that were SARS-CoV-2-associated, and depth was defined as the fraction of total T cells that were SARS-CoV-2-associated. Each spike-specific TCR was assigned to its reactive spike region and to a CD4 or CD8 class using the MIRA data. Log10-transformed breadth and depth values were compared by one-way ANOVA with Sidak's multiple comparisons tests. As stored in TCRdb, this immuneACCESS dataset retains in-frame rearrangements with V and J assigned. A fraction of the clones does not appear; measured against another copy, unresolved V genes explain less than half of the discrepancy, and the remainder lacks a known reason. The D gene and trimming were derived from the DNA, and the V and J assignments and clone size from that table. The sample has 140,000 to 150,000 clones on record, about 90% of them singletons. The biggest ten clones account for 3.8% of the sample.

General study outcomes and caveats: Participants were mostly white British, with more females than males. The authors suggested clonal diversity may have been underestimated. The whole spike protein was spanned by vaccine-associated CD4 TCRs, and dominant responses were seen in regions 160-218 and 743-854. Conclusions about previously exposed vaccinees were limited because only six AZD1222 recipients were SARS-CoV-2 seropositive at baseline. Nearly half of unique spike-specific TCRs reportedly recognized epitopes outside regions mutated in the B.1.351 and B.1.1.7 variants. No day 14 peak-response samples were available, so repertoires were characterized only after the peak T cell response. After two AZD1222 doses, spike-specific TCR breadth and depth were significantly higher than at day 0 and than in MenACWY recipients. In the small 56-69-year group, the increase in depth fell short of significance, most likely because of low power.

This sequence was found in an adult who received the AZD1222 COVID-19 vaccine. Material: peripheral blood, obtained 28 days after the second AZD1222 dose. The receptor chain draws on TRBV18 and TRBJ1-6; possibly the D gene is TRBD1, per 5 matching bases. The CDR3 corresponds to CASSLRKTDNSPLHF. The nucleotides read TGTGCCAGCTCACTTCGAAAGACAGATAATTCACCCCTCCACTTT.